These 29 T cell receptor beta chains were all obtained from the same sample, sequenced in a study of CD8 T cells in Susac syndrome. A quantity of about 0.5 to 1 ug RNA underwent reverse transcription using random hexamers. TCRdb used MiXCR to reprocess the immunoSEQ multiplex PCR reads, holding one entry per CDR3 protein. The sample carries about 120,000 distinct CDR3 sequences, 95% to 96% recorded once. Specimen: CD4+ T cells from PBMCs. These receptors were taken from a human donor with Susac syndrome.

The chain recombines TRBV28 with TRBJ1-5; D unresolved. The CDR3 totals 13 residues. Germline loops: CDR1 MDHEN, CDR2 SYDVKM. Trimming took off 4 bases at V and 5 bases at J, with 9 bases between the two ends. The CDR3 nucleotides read TGTGCCAGCAGTTCCGGGTATGATCAGCCCCAGCATTTT. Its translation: CASSSGYDQPQHF.

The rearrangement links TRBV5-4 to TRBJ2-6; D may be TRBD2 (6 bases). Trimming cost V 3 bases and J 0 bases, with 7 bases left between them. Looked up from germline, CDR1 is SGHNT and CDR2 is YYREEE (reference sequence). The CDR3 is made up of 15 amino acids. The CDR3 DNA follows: TGTGCCAGCAGCTGGAGGGGCTCTGGGGCCAACGTCCTGACTTTC. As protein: CASSWRGSGANVLTF.

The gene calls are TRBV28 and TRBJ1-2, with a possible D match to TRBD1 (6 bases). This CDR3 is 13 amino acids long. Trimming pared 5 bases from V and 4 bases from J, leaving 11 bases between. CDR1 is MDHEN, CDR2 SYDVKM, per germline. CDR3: CASSDGQPYGYTF. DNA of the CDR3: TGTGCCAGCAGTGACGGACAGCCCTATGGCTACACCTTC.

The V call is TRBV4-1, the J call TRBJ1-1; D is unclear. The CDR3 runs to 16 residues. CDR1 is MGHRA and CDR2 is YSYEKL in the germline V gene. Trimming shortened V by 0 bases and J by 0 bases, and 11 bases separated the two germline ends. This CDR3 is CASSQDRGRVNTEAFF. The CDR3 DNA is TGCGCCAGCAGCCAAGATCGAGGACGGGTGAACACTGAAGCTTTCTTT.

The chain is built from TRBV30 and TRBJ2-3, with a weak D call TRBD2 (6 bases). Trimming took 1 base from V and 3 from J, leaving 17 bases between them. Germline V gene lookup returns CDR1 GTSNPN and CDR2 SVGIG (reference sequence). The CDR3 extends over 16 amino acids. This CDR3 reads CAWSAVRAGPTDTQYF. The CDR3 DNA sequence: TGTGCCTGGAGTGCCGTGCGGGCGGGACCGACAGATACGCAGTATTTT.

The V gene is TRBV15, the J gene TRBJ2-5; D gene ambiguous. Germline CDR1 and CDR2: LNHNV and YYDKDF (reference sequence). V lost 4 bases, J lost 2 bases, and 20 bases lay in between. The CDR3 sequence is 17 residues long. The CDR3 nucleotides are TGTGCCACCAGCAAAACTACGATGCCGAGTACACAAGAGACCCAGTACTTC. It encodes CATSKTTMPSTQETQYF.

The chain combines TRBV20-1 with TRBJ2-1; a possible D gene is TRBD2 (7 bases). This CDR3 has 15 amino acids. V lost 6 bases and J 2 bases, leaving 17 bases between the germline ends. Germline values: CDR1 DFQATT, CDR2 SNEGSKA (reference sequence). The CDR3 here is CSAGGGGSAYNEQFF. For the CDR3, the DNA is TGCAGTGCAGGGGGAGGCGGGAGCGCCTACAATGAGCAGTTCTTC.

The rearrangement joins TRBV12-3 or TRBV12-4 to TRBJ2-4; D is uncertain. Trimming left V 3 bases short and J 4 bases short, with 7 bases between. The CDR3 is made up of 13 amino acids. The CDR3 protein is CASSFTDKNIQYF. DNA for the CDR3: TGTGCCAGCAGTTTTACAGATAAAAACATTCAGTACTTC.

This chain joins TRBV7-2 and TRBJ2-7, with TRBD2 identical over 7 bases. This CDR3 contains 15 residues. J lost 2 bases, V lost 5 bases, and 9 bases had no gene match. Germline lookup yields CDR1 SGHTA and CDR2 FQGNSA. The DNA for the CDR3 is TGTGCCAGCAGCCATAATAGCGGGCGAACCTACGAGCAGTACTTC. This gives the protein CASSHNSGRTYEQYF. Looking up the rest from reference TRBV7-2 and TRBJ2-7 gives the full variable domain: GAGVSQSPSNKVTEKGKDVELRCDPISGHTALYWYRQSLGQGLEFLIYFQGNSAPDKSGLPSDRFSAERTGGSVSTLTIQRTQQEDSAVYLCASSHNSGRTYEQYFGPGTRLTVT.

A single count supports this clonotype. Here the CDR3 reads CSARITSGTYNEQFF. CDR3 bases: TGCAGTGCTAGAATTACTAGCGGGACTTACAATGAGCAGTTCTTC. The J gene is TRBJ2-1, the V gene TRBV20-1; 10 bases are a match to TRBD2. This CDR3 comprises 15 residues. Unmatched junction bases numbered 5, after V lost 2 bases and J lost 4 bases. Germline CDR1 DFQATT, CDR2 SNEGSKA (reference sequence).

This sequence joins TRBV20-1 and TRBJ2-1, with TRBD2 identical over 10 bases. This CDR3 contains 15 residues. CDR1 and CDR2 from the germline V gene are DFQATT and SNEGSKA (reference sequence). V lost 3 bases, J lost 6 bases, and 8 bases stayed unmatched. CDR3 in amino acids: CSASLLAGAGNEQFF. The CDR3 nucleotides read TGCAGTGCTAGTCTCCTAGCGGGAGCCGGCAATGAGCAGTTCTTC.

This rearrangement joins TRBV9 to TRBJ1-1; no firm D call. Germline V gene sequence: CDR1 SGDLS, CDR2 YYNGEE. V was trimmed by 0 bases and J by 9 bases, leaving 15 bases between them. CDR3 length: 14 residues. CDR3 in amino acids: CASSVEEGLNKAFF. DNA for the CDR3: TGTGCCAGCAGCGTAGAGGAAGGGCTCAATAAAGCTTTCTTT.

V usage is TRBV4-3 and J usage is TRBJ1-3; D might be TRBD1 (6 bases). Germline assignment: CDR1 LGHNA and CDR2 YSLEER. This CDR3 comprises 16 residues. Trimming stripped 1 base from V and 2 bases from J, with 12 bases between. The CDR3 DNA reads TGCGCCAGCAGCCAAGGAGGGGGGGGCCCTGGAAACACCATATATTTT. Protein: CASSQGGGGPGNTIYF.

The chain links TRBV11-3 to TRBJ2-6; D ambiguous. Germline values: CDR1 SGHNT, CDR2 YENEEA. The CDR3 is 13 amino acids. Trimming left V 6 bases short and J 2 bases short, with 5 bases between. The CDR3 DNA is TGTGCCAGCAGTTTCGCTGGGGCCAACGTCCTGACTTTC. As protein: CASSFAGANVLTF. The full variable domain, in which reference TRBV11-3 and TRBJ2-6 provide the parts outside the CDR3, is EAGVVQSPRYKIIEKKQPVAFWCNPISGHNTLYWYLQNLGQGPELLIRYENEEAVDDSQLPKDRFSAERLKGVDSTLKIQPAELGDSAVYLCASSFAGANVLTFGAGSRLTVL.

The CDR3 bases are TGTGCCAGCAGTGGGACTAGCGTAGGCACAGATACGCAGTATTTT. This codes for CASSGTSVGTDTQYF. V and J are TRBV28 and TRBJ2-3; 10 bases fit TRBD2. Per germline, CDR1 MDHEN and CDR2 SYDVKM. Trimming took 5 bases from V and 1 from J; bases not matched to a gene: 3. The CDR3 covers 15 residues.

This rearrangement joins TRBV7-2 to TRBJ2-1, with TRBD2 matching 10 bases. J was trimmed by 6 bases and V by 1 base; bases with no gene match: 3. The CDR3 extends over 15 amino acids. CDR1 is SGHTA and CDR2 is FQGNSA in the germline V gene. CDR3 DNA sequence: TGTGCCAGCAGCTTAGTGGCTAGCGGGAGCAATGAGCAGTTCTTC. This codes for CASSLVASGSNEQFF.

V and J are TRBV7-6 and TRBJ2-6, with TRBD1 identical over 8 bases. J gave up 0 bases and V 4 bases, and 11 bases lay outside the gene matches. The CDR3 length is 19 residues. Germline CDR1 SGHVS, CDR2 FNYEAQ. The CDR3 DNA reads TGTGCCAGCAGCTCGACCCCGGGACAGGCCGCCTCTGGGGCCAACGTCCTGACTTTC. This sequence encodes CASSSTPGQAASGANVLTF.

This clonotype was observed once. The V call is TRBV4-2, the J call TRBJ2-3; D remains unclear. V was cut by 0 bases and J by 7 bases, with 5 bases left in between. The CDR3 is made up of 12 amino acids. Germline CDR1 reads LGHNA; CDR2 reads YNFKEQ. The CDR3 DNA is TGTGCCAGCAGCCAAGATAGGAATACGCAGTATTTT. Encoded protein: CASSQDRNTQYF.

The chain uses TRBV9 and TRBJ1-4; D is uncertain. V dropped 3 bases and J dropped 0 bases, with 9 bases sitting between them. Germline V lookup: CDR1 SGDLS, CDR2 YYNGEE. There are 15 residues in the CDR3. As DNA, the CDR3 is TGTGCCAGCAGCGCCCGAGGTGCAACTAATGAAAAACTGTTTTTT. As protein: CASSARGATNEKLFF.

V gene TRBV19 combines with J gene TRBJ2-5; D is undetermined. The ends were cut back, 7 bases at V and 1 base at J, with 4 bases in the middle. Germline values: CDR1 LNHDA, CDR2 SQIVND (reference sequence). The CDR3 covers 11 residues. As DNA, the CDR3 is TGTGCCAGTAAAACCCAAGAGACCCAGTACTTC. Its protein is CASKTQETQYF.

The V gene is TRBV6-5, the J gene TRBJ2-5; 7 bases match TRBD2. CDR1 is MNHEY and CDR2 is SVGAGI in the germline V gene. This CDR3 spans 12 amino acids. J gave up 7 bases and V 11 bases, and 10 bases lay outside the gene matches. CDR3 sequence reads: CAPSPGRGTQYF. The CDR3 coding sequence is TGTGCCCCCAGCCCAGGGAGGGGGACCCAGTACTTC.

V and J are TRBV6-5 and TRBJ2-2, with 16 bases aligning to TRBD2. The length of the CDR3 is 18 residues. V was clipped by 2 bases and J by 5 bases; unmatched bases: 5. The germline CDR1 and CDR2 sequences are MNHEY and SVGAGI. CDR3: CASSYGTSGRARTGELFF. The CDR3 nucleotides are TGTGCCAGCAGTTACGGGACTAGCGGGAGGGCCAGGACCGGGGAGCTGTTTTTT.

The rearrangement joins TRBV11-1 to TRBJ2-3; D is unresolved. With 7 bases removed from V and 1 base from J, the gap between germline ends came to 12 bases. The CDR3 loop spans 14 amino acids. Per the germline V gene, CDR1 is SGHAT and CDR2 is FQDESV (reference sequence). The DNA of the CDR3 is TGTGCCAGCACCGGAGATTGGGGCACAGATACGCAGTATTTT. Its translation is CASTGDWGTDTQYF.

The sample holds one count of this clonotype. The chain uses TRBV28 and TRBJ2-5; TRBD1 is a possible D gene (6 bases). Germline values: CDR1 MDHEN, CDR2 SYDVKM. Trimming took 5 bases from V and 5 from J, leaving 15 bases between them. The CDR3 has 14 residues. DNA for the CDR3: TGTGCCAGCAGTGGACAGTACGTGGGGGAGACCCAGTACTTC. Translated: CASSGQYVGETQYF.

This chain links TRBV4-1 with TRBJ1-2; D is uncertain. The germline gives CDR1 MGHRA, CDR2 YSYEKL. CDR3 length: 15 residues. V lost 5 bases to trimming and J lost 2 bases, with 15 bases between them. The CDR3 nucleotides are TGCGCCAGCAGCTCATCCCTGGGTTTGAACTATGGCTACACCTTC. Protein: CASSSSLGLNYGYTF.

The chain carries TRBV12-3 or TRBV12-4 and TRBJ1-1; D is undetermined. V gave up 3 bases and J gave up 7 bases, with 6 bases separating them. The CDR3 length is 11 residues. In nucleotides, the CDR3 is TGTGCCAGCAGTTTTTTGGATGAAGCTTTCTTT. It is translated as CASSFLDEAFF.

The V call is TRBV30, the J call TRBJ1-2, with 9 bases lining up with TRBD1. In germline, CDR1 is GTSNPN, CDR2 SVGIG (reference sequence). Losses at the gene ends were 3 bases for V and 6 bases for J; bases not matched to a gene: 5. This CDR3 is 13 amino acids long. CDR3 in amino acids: CAWRWGQGNGYTF. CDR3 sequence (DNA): TGTGCCTGGAGGTGGGGACAGGGTAATGGCTACACCTTC.

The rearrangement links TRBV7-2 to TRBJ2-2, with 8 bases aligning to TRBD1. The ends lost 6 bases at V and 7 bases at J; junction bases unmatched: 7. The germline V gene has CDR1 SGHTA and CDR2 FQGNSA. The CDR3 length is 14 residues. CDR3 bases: TGTGCCAGCAGTACACAGGGGGTTTACGGGGAGCTGTTTTTT. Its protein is CASSTQGVYGELFF. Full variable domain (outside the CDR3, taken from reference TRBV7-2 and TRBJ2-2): GAGVSQSPSNKVTEKGKDVELRCDPISGHTALYWYRQSLGQGLEFLIYFQGNSAPDKSGLPSDRFSAERTGGSVSTLTIQRTQQEDSAVYLCASSTQGVYGELFFGEGSRLTVL.

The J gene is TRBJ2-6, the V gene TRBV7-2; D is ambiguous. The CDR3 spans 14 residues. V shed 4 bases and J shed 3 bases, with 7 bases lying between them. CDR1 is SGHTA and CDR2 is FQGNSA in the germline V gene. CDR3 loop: CASSSLNGANVLTF. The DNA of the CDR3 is TGTGCCAGCAGCTCCCTGAATGGGGCCAACGTCCTGACTTTC.